The following is a T cell receptor beta chain sequence with its context. This clonotype was seen ten or more times. Its antigen remains unidentified. No per-base quality is available; no much larger clone lies one base away. The hyperthyroidism patients were between 18 and 65 years old and newly diagnosed, with a disease duration of less than 2 months. Any patient with an uncontrolled infection, another autoimmune disease, pregnancy or lactation was excluded. Clinical symptoms, serum thyroxine and TRAb, thyroid ultrasound, and orbital computed tomography formed the basis for the diagnoses. For progressor patients, blood was drawn at the first diagnosis of hyperthyroidism, before any ophthalmopathy symptoms had appeared. PBMCs were isolated from more than 9 ml of fresh peripheral blood by Ficoll-Paque density gradient centrifugation. Progressor patients were first diagnosed with Graves' hyperthyroidism and then developed ophthalmopathy during follow-up. Trizol reagent was used to extract total RNA, and RNA quality was then checked on an Agilent 2100 Bioanalyzer.

This entry is derived from a study of T cells in Graves' hyperthyroidism and ophthalmopathy (dated by TCRdb to 2018 to 2020). Study-level background: Peripheral blood samples were taken at initial diagnosis, before any treatment was given. To identify distinguishing TCR V-J signatures, a discovery cohort of 95 to 100 patients was used, comprising 43 with Graves' ophthalmopathy and 55 to 65 with stable Graves' hyperthyroidism. Prospective prediction of ophthalmopathy was tested in an independent validation cohort consisting of some 18 hyperthyroidism patients and more than 15 patients who later progressed to ophthalmopathy. The 95 to 100 discovery patients were randomly divided into training and test sets at a 7:3 ratio. In about 6 Graves' hyperthyroidism patients, the study also compared T-cell repertoires from thyroid tissue with T-cell repertoires from blood. After blood sampling, hyperthyroidism patients were treated with methimazole at a starting dose of 30 mg daily, and ophthalmopathy patients were treated with high-dose intravenous methylprednisolone. TCR Vbeta CDR3 sequencing of 120 to 150 peripheral blood samples (over 40 ophthalmopathy, approximately 80 hyperthyroidism and approximately 17 progressor patients) is reported in the paper.

Amplification of TCR beta CDR3 regions was carried out from RNA transcripts. The TCR CDR3 was subjected to a first round of RT-PCR using the HTBI primer set and the Qiagen OneStep RT-PCR kit. Libraries were constructed in a second round of multiplex PCR, after which size selection and purification were carried out. Sequencing of the libraries was done on an Illumina HiSeq2000 using paired-end 100 bp reads. The authors processed their data as follows. SOAPnuke was used to process the raw data, removing reads that contained adapters or uncalled bases, had a mean Phred below 15, or lacked an exact match to the constant primer or identifier. High-quality paired reads were merged using COPE v1.2.5, and each unique nucleotide sequence was defined as a clonotype. MiTCR v1.1 was used to align the clonotypes against IMGT TRBV, TRBD and TRBJ reference segments. The analysis was restricted to V-J combinations with a frequency above 0.0001, which together covered 99% to 99.2% of the repertoires. The TCS score was defined as the ratio of F50 (clonal expansion) to E x V (chaos), calculated using BLOSUM62-based TCRdist between CDR3 peptides within each V-J. Welch's t-statistics and random forest reduced roughly 540 V-J features to roughly 13, which were used in a naive Bayes classifier (R e1071). TCRdb's own reprocessing of the public reads used fastp at Q25 and MiXCR and kept productive beta chains. Records with the same CDR3 protein are collapsed into one entry carrying the most frequent genes and DNA. It is TCRdb's table, rather than the study itself, that gives the V and J calls and clone size. The sample table shows about 380,000 distinct CDR3 sequences, and about 13% are seen once. Under 25% of the sample lies in the top ten.

According to the germline V gene, CDR1 reads SGHRS and CDR2 reads YFSETQ. The CDR3 contains 15 residues, cysteine and phenylalanine counted. Only CDR3 DNA remains: 45 bases, in frame from the first base. V is cut back by 5 bases and J by 7 bases, with 10 bases in the junction unmatched. Beyond this particular receptor, the publication reports: Sample size was not statistically predetermined, and investigators were not blinded to group allocation. Most expanded thyroid clonotypes (frequency above 0.001) were also detected in blood, suggesting blood repertoires may reflect thyroid immune responses. A 13 V-J signature model separated ophthalmopathy from stable hyperthyroidism, with about 90% sensitivity and roughly 81% specificity in cross-validation and 80%/75% in testing. In validation, progression to ophthalmopathy was predicted by the model with roughly 69% sensitivity and under 85% specificity, a median of about 6 months before onset.

Sequenced material: blood. The receptor comes from a man aged 25-45 years with Graves' hyperthyroidism that later progressed to Graves' ophthalmopathy. The chain is encoded by TRBV5-1 joined to TRBJ2-1; 9 middle bases align to TRBD1. CDR3 sequence: CASSHRDRAVNEQFF. The DNA sequence is as follows: TGCGCCAGCAGTCACCGGGACAGGGCTGTGAATGAGCAGTTCTTC.